This T cell receptor (beta chain) was documented in a study of blood T cell repertoires in COVID-19. Looking at the study overall: Acute and convalescent COVID-19 samples came from the United States, Italy and Spain. T cells, B-cell-depleted T cells, or PBMCs provided the cDNA or gDNA that served as material.

Per the original data handling: For nucleated cells, counts were estimated from reference gene primer amplification. Method: immunoSEQ multiplex PCR; TCRdb's copy keeps in-frame clones and lacks some. V, J and clone size reflect that table, while D and trimming were determined from the DNA. The sample holds 350,000 to 450,000 clones, about 87% seen once. The germline gives CDR1 GTSNPN, CDR2 SVGIG (reference sequence). This CDR3 comprises 11 residues. V lost 5 bases to trimming and J lost 7 bases; unmatched junction nucleotides: 3. The rearrangement joins TRBV30 to TRBJ1-2; 8 nucleotides agree with TRBD1. The sequencing input was peripheral blood. The receptor comes from a human donor in a cohort sampled during active COVID-19. CDR3 loop: CAWSDRGGYTF. For the CDR3, the DNA is TGTGCCTGGTCCGACAGGGGTGGCTACACCTTC.